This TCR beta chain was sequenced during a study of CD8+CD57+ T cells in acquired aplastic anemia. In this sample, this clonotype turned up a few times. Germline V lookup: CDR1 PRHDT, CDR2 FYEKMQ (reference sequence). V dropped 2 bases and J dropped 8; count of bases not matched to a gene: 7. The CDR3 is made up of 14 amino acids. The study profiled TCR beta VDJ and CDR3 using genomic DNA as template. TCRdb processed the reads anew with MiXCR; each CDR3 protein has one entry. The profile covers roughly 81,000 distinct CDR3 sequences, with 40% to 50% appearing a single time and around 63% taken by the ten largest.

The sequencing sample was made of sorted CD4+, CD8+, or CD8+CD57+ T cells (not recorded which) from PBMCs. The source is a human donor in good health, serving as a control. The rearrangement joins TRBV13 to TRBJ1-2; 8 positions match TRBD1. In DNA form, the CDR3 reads TGTGCCAGCAGCTTACGGGCCCACAGGGGGGGCTACACCTTC. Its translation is CASSLRAHRGGYTF.